This T cell receptor (beta chain) is drawn from a study of immune evolution from preneoplasia to lung adenocarcinoma (dated by TCRdb to about 2021). About the investigation overall: No AAH lesions showed HLA loss of heterozygosity, compared with roughly 7.1% of AIS, around 14% of MIA and about a third of ADC lesions. The study used immune gene expression, TCR sequencing and multiplex immunofluorescence to profile the immune contexture of lung adenocarcinoma precursors and invasive adenocarcinoma. Resected precursor lesions (AAH, AIS, MIA) and invasive adenocarcinomas were each compared against paired morphologically normal lung tissue. Sample size was determined by specimen availability and not by a prior power calculation. The immune data were combined with whole exome sequencing and methylation data from the same cohort of nodules. The overall cohort was made up of around 50 patients with pulmonary nodules who had surgical resection. TCR sequencing data were obtained from 51 patients. According to the study, roughly 110 samples were used for TCR sequencing. POLYSOLVER was used to infer Class I HLA alleles from exome data, while LOHHLA was used to detect allele-specific HLA loss.

Details on this clone: The antigen it binds to is not known. No base quality information exists; no much larger clone differs at one position.

Using the immunoSEQ hsTCRbeta Kit, TCR beta CDR3 regions were sequenced from DNA. The paper's processing steps were these. TCR sequencing data were analysed with the ImmunoSEQ Analyzer. T cell clonality was defined as 1 minus Pielou's evenness, calculated on productive rearrangements. To measure T cell diversity, the inverse Simpson index was applied to productive templates. T cell density was defined as TCR beta template counts normalized to usable DNA, with usable DNA estimated by amplification and sequencing of housekeeping genes. TCR metrics were compared across histologic stages using two-sided Kruskal-Wallis tests. In TCRdb, the immuneACCESS table is reduced to in-frame sequences with V and J assigned. These tables do not hold every clone; where another copy was compared, an unresolved V gene accounts for under half, and the others remain unexplained. V, J and clone size are those of that table, while D and trimming were read from the DNA. The sample table lists approximately 5,000 clones, approximately 85% of them with a count of one. Of the sample, about 2.5% falls within the top ten clones.

Between 2014 and 2017, the patients underwent resection in either Japan or China. Histologic diagnosis of each case was confirmed independently by two lung cancer pathologists on H&E slides. Macro-dissection after pathologic assessment enriched premalignant or tumor cells for nucleic acid extraction. FFPE tissue was used for DNA isolation with the AllPrep DNA/RNA FFPE Kit. General study outcomes and caveats: Because all patients came from Japan and China, whether the findings apply to Western populations was uncertain. The highest T cell clonality was observed in KRAS-mutant nodules compared with EGFR-mutant or double wild-type lesions. Normal lung had the highest top T cell clone frequencies, which appeared to decline progressively from AAH through AIS, MIA and invasive adenocarcinoma. The findings reflected association rather than direct causation, and larger cohorts with long-term follow-up and longitudinal biopsies were considered necessary. Normal lung showed the highest clonality, whereas later-stage lesions appeared to have higher T cell density and diversity but lower clonality.

The germline V gene yields MDHEN for CDR1 and SYDVKM for CDR2. At the junction V is shortened by 6 bases and J by 0 bases; bases outside the gene matches: 6. Inclusive of the bounding cysteine and phenylalanine, the CDR3 is 15 residues long. Only the CDR3 DNA is retained, 45 bases long and in frame from the first base. This TCR derives from an older person with lung adenocarcinoma. Sequenced input: FFPE atypical adenomatous hyperplasia tissue from the lung. This sample's cell subset or site label indicates: atypical adenomatous hyperplasia (AAH), lung preneoplasia. The receptor chain draws on TRBV28 and TRBJ2-3, and TRBD1 matches 7 of the central bases. CDR3 loop: CASSKGTVSTDTQYF. The DNA sequence is TGTGCCAGCAGCAAAGGGACAGTTAGCACAGATACGCAGTATTTT.